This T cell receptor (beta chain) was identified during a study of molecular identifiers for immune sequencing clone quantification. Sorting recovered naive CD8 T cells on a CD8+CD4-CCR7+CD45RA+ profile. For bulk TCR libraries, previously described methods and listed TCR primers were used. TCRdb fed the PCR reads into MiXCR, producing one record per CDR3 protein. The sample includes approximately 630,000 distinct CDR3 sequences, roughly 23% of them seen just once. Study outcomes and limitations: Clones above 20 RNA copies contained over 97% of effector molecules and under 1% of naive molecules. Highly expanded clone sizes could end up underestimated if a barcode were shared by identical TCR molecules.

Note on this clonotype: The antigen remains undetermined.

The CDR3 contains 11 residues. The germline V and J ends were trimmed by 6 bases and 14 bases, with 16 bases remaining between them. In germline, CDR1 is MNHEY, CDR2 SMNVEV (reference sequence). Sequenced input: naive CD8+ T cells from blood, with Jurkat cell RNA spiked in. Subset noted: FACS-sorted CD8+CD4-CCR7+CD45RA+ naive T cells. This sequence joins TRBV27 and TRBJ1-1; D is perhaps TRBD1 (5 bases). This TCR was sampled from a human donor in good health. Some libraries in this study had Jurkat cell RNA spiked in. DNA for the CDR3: TGTGCCAGCAGGGCCGGGGCTGCCGCGTTCTTT. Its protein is CASRAGAAAFF.